The 19 T cell receptor beta chains in this list originate from one sample, sequenced in a study of blood T cell repertoires in COVID-19. The assay was immunoSEQ multiplex PCR, and TCRdb's table has in-frame clones only and misses some. This sample has roughly 180,000 clones, with 60% to 85% found just once. Material: peripheral blood. Receptors originate from a woman aged 60-75 years with COVID-19, enrolled during active disease.

V is TRBV4-3 and J is TRBJ2-1, with 7 bases matching TRBD2. CDR3 length: 17 amino acids. J was trimmed by 0 bases and V by 3 bases; bases with no gene match: 8. Germline V gene data show CDR1 as LGHNA and CDR2 as YSLEER. The CDR3 reads CASSHQAGPSSYNEQFF. CDR3 sequence (DNA): TGCGCCAGCAGCCACCAAGCGGGGCCTAGCTCCTACAATGAGCAGTTCTTC.

J is TRBJ2-6 and V is TRBV10-3; D possibly corresponds to TRBD2 (5 bases). The length of the CDR3 is 13 residues. V lost 9 bases and J lost 2, with 8 bases in between. Germline assignment: CDR1 ENHRY and CDR2 SYGVKD. CDR3 in amino acids: CAISGAGANVLTF. CDR3 nucleotides: TGTGCCATAAGCGGCGCTGGGGCCAACGTCCTGACTTTC.

The chain employs TRBV4-3 and TRBJ1-2, with D possibly being TRBD1 (5 bases). V was pared by 4 bases and J by 4 bases, with 13 bases between. CDR3 length equals 14 residues. Looked up from germline, CDR1 is LGHNA and CDR2 is YSLEER. CDR3 sequence: CASSPIPQGYGYTF. The DNA for the CDR3 is TGCGCCAGCAGCCCGATCCCTCAGGGCTATGGCTACACCTTC.

The CDR3 region is CASSMTSGSHEQYF. The CDR3 DNA reads as TGTGCCAGTAGTATGACTAGCGGGAGCCACGAGCAGTACTTC. V is TRBV19 and J is TRBJ2-7; 12 nucleotides match TRBD2. The V gene's germline CDR1 is LNHDA and CDR2 SQIVND (reference sequence). The CDR3 has 14 residues. Unmatched junction bases numbered 2, after V lost 3 bases and J lost 5 bases.

The V call is TRBV12-3 or TRBV12-4, the J call TRBJ2-1; 8 bases are shared with TRBD1. The CDR3 has 13 amino acids. The trim removed 8 bases at V and 4 bases at J, leaving 4 bases unmatched. The CDR3 DNA follows: TGTGCCAGCGGACAGGGCCGTTACAATGAGCAGTTCTTC. This sequence encodes CASGQGRYNEQFF.

The rearrangement links TRBV28 to TRBJ2-2; TRBD1 matches 8 bases. Unmatched junction bases numbered 9, after V lost 7 bases and J lost 5 bases. Germline V gene sequence: CDR1 MDHEN, CDR2 SYDVKM. The CDR3 has 15 residues. The CDR3 DNA follows: TGTGCCAGCACCCTCTCGGACAGGGATACCGGGGAGCTGTTTTTT. Translation gives CASTLSDRDTGELFF. Full variable domain (remainder filled in from reference TRBV28 and TRBJ2-2): DVKVTQSSRYLVKRTGEKVFLECVQDMDHENMFWYRQDPGLGLRLIYFSYDVKMKEKGDIPEGYSVSREKKERFSLILESASTNQTSMYLCASTLSDRDTGELFFGEGSRLTVL.

The rearrangement joins TRBV7-2 to TRBJ2-1; D remains unclear. CDR3 length: 14 residues. CDR1 SGHTA and CDR2 FQGNSA come from the germline V gene. Trimming pared 1 base from V and 9 bases from J, leaving 13 bases between. This chain's CDR3 is CASSLGRVTGEQFF. The CDR3 DNA reads TGTGCCAGCAGCTTAGGACGGGTAACTGGTGAGCAGTTCTTC.

The chain is built from TRBV5-4 and TRBJ1-1, with a tentative D call TRBD1 (6 bases). From germline, CDR1 is SGHNT and CDR2 YYREEE (reference sequence). Trimming cost V 0 bases and J 5 bases, with 17 bases left between them. The CDR3 loop spans 16 amino acids. This CDR3 is CASSLGSGVSLTEAFF. For the CDR3, the DNA is TGTGCCAGCAGCTTGGGGTCAGGGGTATCGCTGACTGAAGCTTTCTTT.

The chain is built from TRBV7-2 and TRBJ1-2; D is undetermined. This CDR3 comprises 14 residues. Germline V gene data show CDR1 as SGHTA and CDR2 as FQGNSA. V dropped 2 bases and J dropped 4 bases, with 11 bases sitting between them. CDR3 loop: CASSLRGQVYGYTF. The CDR3 nucleotides are TGTGCCAGCAGCTTAAGAGGGCAGGTCTATGGCTACACCTTC.

The rearrangement uses TRBV2 and TRBJ2-7; unclear D gene. In germline, CDR1 is SNHLY, CDR2 FYNNEI. The germline V and J ends were trimmed by 1 base and 8 bases, with 9 bases remaining between them. The CDR3 sequence is 12 residues long. The CDR3 loop reads CASSEDRNKQYV. DNA for the CDR3: TGTGCCAGCAGTGAAGACCGAAACAAGCAGTACGTC.

The V and J genes are TRBV27 and TRBJ2-7, with D tentatively TRBD2 (7 bases). The length of the CDR3 is 13 residues. V was shortened by 5 bases and J by 3 bases, with 11 bases between the two germline ends. Germline CDR1 is MNHEY and CDR2 is SMNVEV (reference sequence). The DNA for the CDR3 is TGTGCCAGCAGTAGGGGGGGTAACTACGAGCAGTACTTC. This sequence encodes CASSRGGNYEQYF.

This chain links TRBV13 with TRBJ2-7; D might be TRBD2 (5 bases). CDR1 is PRHDT and CDR2 is FYEKMQ in the germline V gene (reference sequence). This CDR3 contains 16 residues. The V end was cut by 5 bases, the J end by 1 base, with 18 bases between. The CDR3 DNA follows: TGTGCCAGCAGCGCCGAGGGCGGACCGAGATCCTACGAGCAGTACTTC. Protein sequence: CASSAEGGPRSYEQYF.

This clone was picked up a small number of times. J is TRBJ1-2 and V is TRBV6-4; the match to TRBD1 covers 7 bases. Looked up from germline, CDR1 is MRHNA and CDR2 is SNTAGT. Trimming at V came to 0 bases and at J to 4 bases, leaving 11 bases not matched to a gene. This CDR3 region has 17 residues. CDR3 sequence: CASSDSNRGSLGYGYTF. The CDR3 DNA sequence: TGTGCCAGCAGTGACTCGAACAGGGGAAGCTTGGGCTATGGCTACACCTTC.

This chain joins TRBV7-2 and TRBJ1-2; D remains ambiguous. The CDR3 has 14 amino acids. V lost 5 bases and J 2 bases, leaving 12 bases between the germline ends. CDR1 is SGHTA and CDR2 is FQGNSA in the germline V gene. The CDR3 sequence: CASSNHMGNYGYTF. CDR3 in DNA: TGTGCCAGCAGCAATCACATGGGCAACTATGGCTACACCTTC.

The chain has TRBV21-1 and TRBJ1-1; whether TRBD1, the table's D call, matches the DNA was not checked. TRBV21-1 is annotated as a pseudogene. The CDR3 has 13 amino acids. In nucleotides, the CDR3 is TGTGCCAGCAGCAAAGGTGACAGCTCTGAAGCTTTCTTT. It encodes CASSKGDSSEAFF.

The CDR3, as DNA: TGTGCCAGCAGCCTAGGGACTAGCGGGACGGAGACCCAGTACTTC. This sequence encodes CASSLGTSGTETQYF. The V call is TRBV7-3, the J call TRBJ2-5; the match to TRBD2 covers 13 bases. This CDR3 is built from 15 residues. J lost 5 bases, V lost 5 bases, and 5 bases had no gene match. Looked up from germline, CDR1 is SGHTA and CDR2 is FQGTGA. Full variable domain (outside the CDR3, taken from reference TRBV7-3 and TRBJ2-5): GAGVSQTPSNKVTEKGKYVELRCDPISGHTALYWYRQSLGQGPEFLIYFQGTGAADDSGLPNDRFFAVRPEGSVSTLKIQRTERGDSAVYLCASSLGTSGTETQYFGPGTRLLVL.

This chain uses TRBV4-1 with TRBJ2-2; a weak D match, TRBD1 (6 bases). The CDR3 is made up of 16 amino acids. CDR1 and CDR2 from the germline V gene are MGHRA and YSYEKL. Trimming removed 4 bases from V and 1 base from J, with 13 bases in between. The CDR3 coding sequence is TGCGCCAGCAGCCCCAGGTCGACAGGGAACACCGGGGAGCTGTTTTTT. It is translated as CASSPRSTGNTGELFF.

This chain links TRBV28 with TRBJ2-3; 12 nucleotides match TRBD1. CDR1 and CDR2 from the germline V gene are MDHEN and SYDVKM. J was trimmed by 8 bases and V by 4 bases; bases with no gene match: 7. This CDR3 has 15 residues. For the CDR3, the DNA is TGTGCCAGCAGTTCCCCGGGACAGGGGGCGGCTACGCAGTATTTT. It codes for CASSSPGQGAATQYF.

V gene TRBV7-9 combines with J gene TRBJ1-1; D perhaps matches TRBD1 (6 bases). Germline V lookup: CDR1 SEHNR, CDR2 FQNEAQ (reference sequence). This CDR3 region has 16 residues. V was clipped by 5 bases and J by 1 base, with 17 bases between them. The CDR3 DNA reads TGTGCCAGCAGCCCGCGTGGGGGCCTAGGGAACACTGAAGCTTTCTTT. Its translation: CASSPRGGLGNTEAFF.